A single sample gave rise to the 15 T cell receptor beta chains below, sequenced in a study of beta chain features in type 1 diabetes. Of the isolated RNA, all was reverse transcribed, and so the sequenced material was expressed TCRB transcripts. Only in-frame clones appear in the TCRdb table, and some are missing; sequencing was by immunoSEQ multiplex PCR. The sample contains about 160,000 clones, 8% to 9.5% of which appear only once. General study findings and limits: Moderate yet significant TCRB CDR3 shortening was seen in Type 1 diabetes patients in all four CD4+ subsets.

These receptors are not linked to any known antigen. The specimen sequenced was central memory CD4+ T cells from blood. The receptors originated from a young woman with type 1 diabetes.

This clone was seen only a few times. The gene calls are TRBV18 and TRBJ2-3; D is perhaps TRBD2 (7 bases). This CDR3 is 14 amino acids long. V was clipped by 5 bases and J by 2 bases, with 11 bases between them. In germline, CDR1 is KGHSH, CDR2 LQKENI. CDR3 in amino acids: CASSEGGATDTQYF. CDR3 coding DNA: TGTGCCAGCTCAGAAGGGGGGGCCACAGATACGCAGTATTTT.

This clone occurred a few times. The rearrangement uses TRBV13 and TRBJ1-5; the match to TRBD1 covers 7 bases. The CDR3 contains 17 residues. J was trimmed by 7 bases and V by 0 bases; bases with no gene match: 12. Germline V CDR1 and CDR2: PRHDT, FYEKMQ (reference sequence). CDR3 in DNA: TGTGCCAGCAGCTTAGGCCCGACAGGGCTTTCTGGCCAGCCCCAGCATTTT. This encodes CASSLGPTGLSGQPQHF.

The gene calls are TRBV5-1 and TRBJ2-1; TRBD2 is a possible D gene (5 bases). The CDR3 runs 15 residues. V lost 0 bases and J 6 bases, leaving 13 bases between the germline ends. The V gene's germline CDR1 is SGHRS and CDR2 YFSETQ. The CDR3 coding sequence is TGCGCCAGCAGCTTGGTGTCTTCGGCGGGCAATGAGCAGTTCTTC. Its translation: CASSLVSSAGNEQFF.

This clone was recorded a few times. The V and J genes are TRBV7-9 and TRBJ2-1, with a tentative D call TRBD2 (6 bases). V was clipped by 2 bases and J by 7 bases, with 15 bases between them. CDR1 is SEHNR and CDR2 is FQNEAQ in the germline V gene (reference sequence). The CDR3 contains 15 residues. CDR3 in amino acids: CASSLRGTSGNEQFF. The CDR3 nucleotides are TGTGCCAGCAGCTTACGCGGGACGTCGGGGAATGAGCAGTTCTTC.

The chain joins TRBV19 to TRBJ2-1; TRBD2 aligns across 10 bases. The CDR3 spans 16 residues. The junction had 9 bases not matched to a gene; V was cut back by 3 bases and J by 7 bases. Germline-derived CDR1 and CDR2 are LNHDA and SQIVND (reference sequence). As DNA, the CDR3 is TGTGCCAGTAGTATGAGCGGGGGGGCCTCGGGGAATGAGCAGTTCTTC. It yields the protein CASSMSGGASGNEQFF.

In this sample, this clone turned up a few times. This chain joins TRBV11-2 and TRBJ2-7, with D tentatively TRBD2 (5 bases). This CDR3 is 17 amino acids long. Germline assignment: CDR1 SGHAT and CDR2 FQNNGV. Trimming cost V 1 base and J 4 bases, with 20 bases left between them. The CDR3 sequence: CASSLGSSPVATYEQYF. For the CDR3, the DNA is TGTGCCAGCAGCTTAGGATCCTCCCCGGTAGCGACATACGAGCAGTACTTC.

This clone was detected many times. V is TRBV9 and J is TRBJ1-3, with TRBD1 identical over 9 bases. V shed 4 bases and J 9 bases; nucleotides not matched to a gene: 5. The CDR3 totals 13 residues. The germline V gene has CDR1 SGDLS and CDR2 YYNGEE. The CDR3 loop reads CASSPGQGTTIYF. The CDR3 DNA reads as TGTGCCAGCAGCCCTGGACAGGGGACCACCATATATTTT. Full variable domain (missing parts from reference TRBV9 and TRBJ1-3): DSGVTQTPKHLITATGQRVTLRCSPRSGDLSVYWYQQSLDQGLQFLIQYYNGEERAKGNILERFSAQQFPDLHSELNLSSLELGDSALYFCASSPGQGTTIYFGEGSWLTVV.

This clone has more than one count but fewer than ten. The CDR3 nucleotides are TGCACCGTAAATCGGTTTGGCTACACCTTC. It specifies CTVNRFGYTF. This chain uses TRBV20-1 with TRBJ1-2; D is undetermined. CDR3 length: 10 residues. In germline, CDR1 is DFQATT, CDR2 SNEGSKA (reference sequence).

The rearrangement joins TRBV7-8 to TRBJ2-5; no reliable D call. Per the germline V gene, CDR1 is SGHVS and CDR2 is FQNEAQ. The CDR3 totals 14 residues. Trimming removed 1 base from V and 6 bases from J, with 12 bases in between. The DNA for the CDR3 is TGTGCCAGCAGCTTAGGGCTCGGGTCGAAGACCCAGTACTTC. Its translation is CASSLGLGSKTQYF.

A few counts support this clone. This sequence joins TRBV7-2 and TRBJ1-2; D not resolved. The CDR3 is 14 amino acids. Trimming pared 1 base from V and 2 bases from J, leaving 8 bases between. Germline CDR1 reads SGHTA; CDR2 reads FQGNSA. The CDR3 reads CASSLGLQNYGYTF. In nucleotides, the CDR3 is TGTGCCAGCAGCTTAGGGCTCCAGAACTATGGCTACACCTTC.

In its sample, this clone was seen a few times. The chain combines TRBV29-1 with TRBJ2-3; 9 positions match TRBD1. The V gene's germline CDR1 is SQVTM and CDR2 ANQGSEA. The CDR3 totals 15 residues. V was clipped by 7 bases and J by 5 bases; unmatched bases: 13. In DNA, the CDR3 is TGCAGCGAAGGACAGGGGAGCGCCAATAGAGATACGCAGTATTTT. Translating gives CSEGQGSANRDTQYF.

The V and J genes are TRBV28 and TRBJ1-3; perhaps TRBD1 as D (5 bases). Germline CDR1 MDHEN, CDR2 SYDVKM. The V and J ends lost 4 bases and 12 bases respectively, with 16 bases between them. The CDR3 totals 13 residues. As DNA, the CDR3 is TGTGCCAGCAGTTCGTTACGCCAGGGCAACATATATTTT. It translates to CASSSLRQGNIYF.

V is TRBV7-9 and J is TRBJ2-7, with no clear D. The V gene lost 5 bases and the J gene lost 3 bases, with 20 bases spanning the gap. This CDR3 region has 16 residues. Germline assignment: CDR1 SEHNR and CDR2 FQNEAQ (reference sequence). The DNA of the CDR3 is TGTGCCAGCAGCGCCTTATATCGAAACGGTGACTACGAGCAGTACTTC. It specifies CASSALYRNGDYEQYF.

This clone showed up just a few times. This chain links TRBV18 with TRBJ2-4; TRBD2 matches 14 bases. The trim removed 1 base at V and 1 base at J, leaving 3 bases unmatched. This CDR3 is built from 18 residues. The germline V gene has CDR1 KGHSH and CDR2 LQKENI. The CDR3 DNA is TGTGCCAGCTCACCACGACTAGCGGGAGGGCCGGCCAAAAACATTCAGTACTTC. The encoded protein is CASSPRLAGGPAKNIQYF.

The sample holds a few counts of this clone. The chain carries TRBV6-1 and TRBJ1-2, with D tentatively TRBD1 (5 bases). The V end was cut by 0 bases, the J end by 5 bases, with 13 bases between. CDR3 length equals 15 residues. Germline lookup yields CDR1 MNHNS and CDR2 SASEGT. The CDR3 reads CASSEAPQGGYGYTF. The CDR3 region has the DNA TGTGCCAGCAGTGAAGCTCCCCAGGGAGGATATGGCTACACCTTC.